These 23 T cell receptor beta chains were all obtained from the same sample, sequenced in a study of OX40 agonist ivuxolimab in advanced cancers. TCRdb's copy holds only in-frame clones and misses some; the assay was immunoSEQ multiplex PCR. Among around 76,000 clones, about 73% were seen once, and the ten largest hold about 5.7%. The sequenced sample was CD4+ or CD8+ T cells sorted from blood, obtained in a trial of the OX40 agonist ivuxolimab. These receptors were taken from an adult with an advanced solid tumor such as melanoma, head and neck, liver or kidney cancer.

This sequence joins TRBV11-2 and TRBJ1-1; D gene ambiguous. The CDR3 runs to 14 residues. Germline assignment: CDR1 SGHAT and CDR2 FQNNGV. Between the trimmed V and J ends, which lost 2 bases and 5 bases, there was a span of 12 bases. For the CDR3, the DNA is TGTGCCAGCAGCTTACGTGGTGGGCGGACTGAAGCTTTCTTT. This sequence encodes CASSLRGGRTEAFF.

V is TRBV19 and J is TRBJ1-1; TRBD1 matches at 10 bases. This CDR3 has 15 residues. The V segment lost 4 bases and the J segment 8 bases; nucleotides outside the gene matches: 10. Per the germline V gene, CDR1 is LNHDA and CDR2 is SQIVND (reference sequence). The CDR3 DNA sequence: TGTGCCAGTAGTAAGCAATCGACAGGGGGCAGGGAAGCTTTCTTT. Protein sequence: CASSKQSTGGREAFF.

The chain recombines TRBV7-2 with TRBJ2-1; 10 nucleotides match TRBD1. J gave up 4 bases and V 3 bases, and 3 bases lay outside the gene matches. This CDR3 has 15 amino acids. Germline V gives CDR1 SGHTA, CDR2 FQGNSA. CDR3 region: CASSFRDRGYNEQFF. CDR3 nucleotide sequence: TGTGCCAGCAGCTTCCGGGACAGGGGTTACAATGAGCAGTTCTTC. Full variable domain (remainder filled in from reference TRBV7-2 and TRBJ2-1): GAGVSQSPSNKVTEKGKDVELRCDPISGHTALYWYRQSLGQGLEFLIYFQGNSAPDKSGLPSDRFSAERTGGSVSTLTIQRTQQEDSAVYLCASSFRDRGYNEQFFGPGTRLTVL.

This rearrangement joins TRBV7-2 to TRBJ1-1; the D is unclear. CDR1 is SGHTA, CDR2 FQGNSA, per germline. CDR3 length: 14 amino acids. Trimming shortened V by 5 bases and J by 2 bases, and 12 bases separated the two germline ends. The CDR3 nucleotides read TGTGCCAGCAGCCCAGATAGAATAAACACTGAAGCTTTCTTT. Protein sequence: CASSPDRINTEAFF. Looking up the rest from reference TRBV7-2 and TRBJ1-1 gives the full variable domain: GAGVSQSPSNKVTEKGKDVELRCDPISGHTALYWYRQSLGQGLEFLIYFQGNSAPDKSGLPSDRFSAERTGGSVSTLTIQRTQQEDSAVYLCASSPDRINTEAFFGQGTRLTVV.

The chain recombines TRBV5-1 with TRBJ1-1, with a weak D call TRBD1 (5 bases). The CDR3 sequence is 13 residues long. Trimming cost V 5 bases and J 5 bases, with 13 bases left between them. Germline V gene sequence: CDR1 SGHRS, CDR2 YFSETQ. The CDR3 protein is CASRFSGMTEAFF. CDR3 DNA sequence: TGCGCCAGCAGGTTTTCAGGGATGACTGAAGCTTTCTTT.

The V gene is TRBV29-1, the J gene TRBJ1-5; D perhaps matches TRBD1 (5 bases). Germline lookup yields CDR1 SQVTM and CDR2 ANQGSEA. V shed 4 bases and J shed 6 bases, with 13 bases lying between them. CDR3 size: 13 residues. The CDR3 reads CSVGGVNGQPQHF. The CDR3 DNA reads TGCAGCGTTGGGGGGGTAAACGGTCAGCCCCAGCATTTT. Supplemented by reference TRBV29-1 and TRBJ1-5, the full variable domain reads SAVISQKPSRDICQRGTSLTIQCQVDSQVTMMFWYRQQPGQSLTLIATANQGSEATYESGFVIDKFPISRPNLTFSTLTVSNMSPEDSSIYLCSVGGVNGQPQHFGDGTRLSIL.

The chain recombines TRBV5-4 with TRBJ2-1; perhaps TRBD2 as D (5 bases). The length of the CDR3 is 13 residues. The germline CDR1 and CDR2 sequences are SGHNT and YYREEE (reference sequence). The V end lost 0 bases, the J end lost 5 bases, and 6 bases lay between the germline ends. The chain's CDR3 is CASSLGTHNEQFF. The CDR3 DNA reads as TGTGCCAGCAGCTTGGGGACTCACAATGAGCAGTTCTTC.

The chain employs TRBV15 and TRBJ1-2; D is unresolved. CDR3 length: 14 amino acids. V was pared by 1 base and J by 4 bases, with 10 bases between. The germline gives CDR1 LNHNV, CDR2 YYDKDF (reference sequence). In nucleotides, the CDR3 is TGTGCCACCAGCAGAGCCTTGACGGGCTATGGCTACACCTTC. Translating gives CATSRALTGYGYTF.

The chain links TRBV5-6 to TRBJ2-7; 7 nucleotides agree with TRBD2. Germline CDR1 reads SGHDT; CDR2 reads YYEEEE. The CDR3 sequence is 15 residues long. The V segment lost 3 bases and the J segment 4 bases; nucleotides outside the gene matches: 10. The CDR3 spells CASSSRGGVNYEQYF. Here the CDR3 DNA reads TGTGCCAGCAGCTCGCGGGGAGGGGTAAATTACGAGCAGTACTTC.

CDR3 sequence (DNA): TGTGCCAGCAGCCCTGTCCCGGGACAGGGGGCGCGAACTGAAGCTTTCTTT. It is translated as CASSPVPGQGARTEAFF. The V call is TRBV28, the J call TRBJ1-1, with 12 bases identical to TRBD1. The V gene's germline CDR1 is MDHEN and CDR2 SYDVKM. After removal of 6 bases from V and 5 bases from J, the junction contained 13 bases not matched to a gene. The CDR3 has 17 residues. Together with reference TRBV28 and TRBJ1-1, the CDR3 gives the full variable domain: DVKVTQSSRYLVKRTGEKVFLECVQDMDHENMFWYRQDPGLGLRLIYFSYDVKMKEKGDIPEGYSVSREKKERFSLILESASTNQTSMYLCASSPVPGQGARTEAFFGQGTRLTVV.

This chain links TRBV12-5 with TRBJ2-4, with 7 bases identical to TRBD1. The CDR3 is 16 amino acids. CDR1 is LGHNT, CDR2 FRNRAP, per germline. The V gene end was trimmed by 4 bases and the J gene end by 0 bases; junction bases not matched to a gene: 6. This CDR3 reads CASGSGQLGAKNIQYF. CDR3 DNA: TGTGCTAGTGGTTCGGGACAGCTGGGAGCCAAAAACATTCAGTACTTC.

The V call is TRBV6-6, the J call TRBJ1-2, with 8 bases matching TRBD1. V shed 6 bases, J shed 6 bases, and the junction held 12 bases outside the gene matches. The CDR3 runs 15 residues. The germline gives CDR1 MNHNY, CDR2 SVGAGI (reference sequence). The CDR3 DNA reads TGTGCCAGCAGCCTCGTTACAGGGGGGGAGAATGGCTACACCTTC. This gives the protein CASSLVTGGENGYTF.

This clone turned up a few times. Other nucleotide sequences in the sample specify the same CDR3. The chain couples TRBV5-1 to TRBJ2-3; possibly TRBD2 for D (5 bases). CDR1 and CDR2 from the germline V gene are SGHRS and YFSETQ. This CDR3 region has 16 residues. V lost 2 bases to trimming and J lost 6 bases, with 19 bases between them. In DNA, the CDR3 is TGCGCCAGCAGCTTAGAGGGTCAGAGGTTGGGGGATACGCAGTATTTT. Amino acids: CASSLEGQRLGDTQYF.

The chain joins TRBV5-5 to TRBJ1-3, with TRBD1 matching over 7 bases. CDR3 length equals 15 residues. V was clipped by 7 bases and J by 0 bases; unmatched bases: 7. Germline V lookup: CDR1 SGHKS, CDR2 YYEKEE (reference sequence). CDR3 nucleotide sequence: TGTGCCAGCCGGACAGGCAGTCTCTCTGGAAACACCATATATTTT. Protein product: CASRTGSLSGNTIYF.

CDR3 coding DNA: TGTGCCAGCTCACCAAGTAGGGGGGGGTACGAGCAGTACTTC. It codes for CASSPSRGGYEQYF. The chain links TRBV18 to TRBJ2-7; D is perhaps TRBD2 (7 bases). Looked up from germline, CDR1 is KGHSH and CDR2 is LQKENI. This CDR3 comprises 14 residues. The ends were cut back, 2 bases at V and 4 bases at J, with 12 bases in the middle.

V usage is TRBV12-5 and J usage is TRBJ2-7; D is unresolved. Trimming took 4 bases from V and 3 from J, leaving 1 base between them. Germline values: CDR1 LGHNT, CDR2 FRNRAP. The length of the CDR3 is 10 residues. DNA for the CDR3: TGTGCTAGTGGTTACTACGAGCAGTACTTC. Encoded protein: CASGYYEQYF. The variable domain in full, with the rest retrieved from reference TRBV12-5 and TRBJ2-7, is DARVTQTPRHKVTEMGQEVTMRCQPILGHNTVFWYRQTMMQGLELLAYFRNRAPLDDSGMPKDRFSAEMPDATLATLKIQPSEPRDSAVYFCASGYYEQYFGPGTRLTVT.

J is TRBJ2-2 and V is TRBV30; D possibly corresponds to TRBD1 (5 bases). From germline, CDR1 is GTSNPN and CDR2 SVGIG (reference sequence). The CDR3 is made up of 14 amino acids. Trimming pared 1 base from V and 6 bases from J, leaving 12 bases between. CDR3 sequence: CAWSGARVAGELFF. CDR3 bases: TGTGCCTGGAGTGGGGCCAGGGTTGCCGGGGAGCTGTTTTTT.

J is TRBJ2-6 and V is TRBV6-5, with D perhaps matching TRBD1 (5 bases). CDR3 size: 15 residues. Trimming left V 5 bases short and J 0 bases short, with 8 bases between. CDR1 and CDR2 from the germline V gene are MNHEY and SVGAGI. CDR3 nucleotides: TGTGCCAGCAGTCTCACAGGCTCTGGGGCCAACGTCCTGACTTTC. It codes for CASSLTGSGANVLTF.

This clone has just a few counts. This chain links TRBV5-4 with TRBJ2-7; 7 positions agree with TRBD1. The V segment lost 1 base and the J segment 2 bases; nucleotides outside the gene matches: 9. Looked up from germline, CDR1 is SGHNT and CDR2 is YYREEE (reference sequence). The CDR3 contains 16 residues. The CDR3 here is CASSLMVGQGAYEQYF. The CDR3 DNA is TGTGCCAGCAGCTTGATGGTTGGGCAGGGGGCCTACGAGCAGTACTTC.

The rearrangement links TRBV7-9 to TRBJ1-2; 8 bases fit TRBD1. Germline-derived CDR1 and CDR2 are SEHNR and FQNEAQ (reference sequence). V shed 5 bases and J 5 bases; nucleotides not matched to a gene: 7. This CDR3 contains 14 residues. The CDR3 spells CASSPDREVYGYTF. CDR3 bases: TGTGCCAGCAGCCCGGACAGGGAGGTGTATGGCTACACCTTC.

The V call is TRBV11-2, the J call TRBJ2-1; no clear D gene. The CDR3 loop spans 15 amino acids. Trimming cost V 6 bases and J 0 bases, with 12 bases left between them. From germline, CDR1 is SGHAT and CDR2 FQNNGV. CDR3 DNA: TGTGCCAGCAGACATCCACAGAGCTCCTACAATGAGCAGTTCTTC. Amino acids: CASRHPQSSYNEQFF.

Only a few counts were recorded for this clone. V is TRBV27 and J is TRBJ1-1; possible D gene TRBD1, 5 bases. The CDR3 consists of 13 residues. Germline V CDR1 and CDR2: MNHEY, SMNVEV (reference sequence). The V and J ends lost 2 bases and 4 bases respectively, with 8 bases between them. This chain's CDR3 is CASSLTRGTEAFF. CDR3 in DNA: TGTGCCAGCAGTTTAACTAGGGGCACTGAAGCTTTCTTT.

This sequence joins TRBV12-2 and TRBJ1-4. TRBV12-2 represents a pseudogene. There are 15 residues in the CDR3. As DNA, the CDR3 is TGTGCAAGTCGCCCGGGGGGGGCGGATAATGAAAAACTGTTTTTT. It codes for CASRPGGADNEKLFF.